This TCR beta chain was sequenced for a study of blood T cell repertoires in COVID-19 (dated by TCRdb to the early 2020s). Regarding the complete study: Samples covering the acute and convalescent phases of COVID-19 were provided by collaborators in the United States, Italy and Spain. Subjects who had been exposed to COVID-19, were actively infected with it, or had recovered from it provided the deeply sampled blood TCRbeta repertoires that made up the dataset. Where available, HLA class I and class II types were obtained from metadata supplied by the sample provider rather than from assay-based typing. Nearly every sample came with metadata listing a de-identified subject ID, COVID-19 status, age in years and sex. Samples were obtained from the ongoing ImmuneRACE study (first 160 participants) and from about 1,300 subjects provided by 6 global collaborators. The material from the prospective study consisted of cDNA or gDNA derived from T cells, B-cell-depleted T cells, or PBMCs. The repertoires were made available in a free public database intended to serve as a resource for research on the immune response to SARS-CoV-2. The investigation overall reported the following: Clinical and demographic metadata were provided uncurated, with the amount varying by source and participant.

With respect to this clone: It has no known antigen specificity. One base away there is no much larger clone; base qualities are not given.

Samples from volunteer blood donors who had recovered from COVID-19 were contributed by a second Seattle source. Each collaborating institution followed its own protocols to collect whole blood in K2EDTA tubes. For TCRbeta analysis, collaborator samples were shipped as frozen whole blood, as isolated PBMCs, or as DNA extracted from either sample type. Its CDR3 holds 13 amino acids, cysteine through phenylalanine. This entry keeps only the CDR3 DNA: 39 bases, framed from base 1. Per the germline V gene, LGHNA is the CDR1 and YSLEER is the CDR2. V loses 0 bases, J loses 8 bases, and the germline ends lie 10 bases apart. The immunoSEQ Assay, a bias-controlled multiplex PCR, was used to amplify TCRbeta CDR3 regions from genomic DNA. The study's own analysis went as follows. Within the assay, amplification of reference gene primers was used to estimate how many nucleated cells each sample contained. To quantify the absolute abundance of each unique TCRbeta CDR3 rearrangement, sequence reads were collapsed and filtered. For each sample, productive Simpson clonality was calculated as the square root of Simpson's diversity index over productive rearrangements. The clones in this table, taken by TCRdb from immuneACCESS, are in-frame only. Not every clone is retained; where verified, under half of the shortfall comes from an unresolved V gene, and the cause of the rest is unknown. V and J calls plus clone size are reproduced from that table; the DNA served to infer D and trimming. The sample contains about 260,000 clones, around 87% of them found a single time. The top ten constitute about 1.6% of the sample.

The chain joins TRBV4-3 to TRBJ1-2, with the D gene not confidently named. This TCR was sampled from a woman between 40 and 50 years old who had recovered from COVID-19. Sequencing used peripheral blood. The CDR3 has the sequence CASSQDRSLGYTF. The nucleotides read TGCGCCAGCAGCCAAGACAGGTCCCTAGGCTACACCTTC.